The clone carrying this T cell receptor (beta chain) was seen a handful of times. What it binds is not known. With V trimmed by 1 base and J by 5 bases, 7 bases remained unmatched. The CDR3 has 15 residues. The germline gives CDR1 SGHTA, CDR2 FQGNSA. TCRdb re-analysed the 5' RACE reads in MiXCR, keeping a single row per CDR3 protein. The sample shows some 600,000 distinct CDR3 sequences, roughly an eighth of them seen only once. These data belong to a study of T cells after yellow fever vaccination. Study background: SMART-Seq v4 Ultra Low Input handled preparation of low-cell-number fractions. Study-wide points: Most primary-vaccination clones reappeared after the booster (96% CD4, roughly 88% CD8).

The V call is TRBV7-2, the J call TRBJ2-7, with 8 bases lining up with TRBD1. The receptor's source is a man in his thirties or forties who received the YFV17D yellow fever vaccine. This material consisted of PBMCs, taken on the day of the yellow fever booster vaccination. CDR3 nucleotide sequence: TGTGCCAGCAGCTTAGTACGACAGGGGTTCAACGAGCAGTACTTC. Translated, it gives CASSLVRQGFNEQYF.